A selection of T cell receptor beta chains follows, all from one sample in a study of blood T cell repertoires in COVID-19. The protocol was immunoSEQ multiplex PCR, while the TCRdb copy is restricted to in-frame clones and leaves out a portion. The sample contains hundreds of thousands of clones, around 83% of which appear only once. What was sequenced was PBMCs or T cells enriched from blood (not recorded which). These receptors came from a man aged 40-50 years who had been exposed to COVID-19. Both conserved end residues are part of each CDR3. D genes are given only for firm matches. Rows give clone size only sometimes, using once, few, many, or a class for an expanded clone.

TRBV6-5	TRBJ1-5	.	.	CASSYTADQPQHF	TGTGCCAGCAGTTACACTGCTGATCAGCCCCAGCATTTT
TRBV25-1	TRBJ1-1	once	.	CASTLGGRAFF	TGTGCCAGCACCCTCGGGGGTAGGGCTTTCTTT
TRBV7-9	TRBJ1-2	.	.	CASSTRGIGYGYTF	TGTGCCAGCAGCACACGGGGTATTGGCTATGGCTACACCTTC
TRBV29-1	TRBJ2-1	.	.	CSVERVELGYGNEQFF	TGCAGCGTTGAGAGGGTGGAGTTGGGGTACGGCAATGAGCAGTTCTTC
TRBV19	TRBJ1-5	.	TRBD1	CASSTTGLEAQPQHF	TGTGCCAGTAGCACGACAGGGTTAGAGGCTCAGCCCCAGCATTTT
TRBV9	TRBJ1-6	.	TRBD1	CASSQDRSFNSPLHF	TGTGCCAGCAGCCAGGACAGGAGTTTTAATTCACCCCTCCACTTT
TRBV11-2	TRBJ2-7	.	.	CASSLAGAYEQYF	TGTGCCAGCAGCTTAGCAGGGGCCTACGAGCAGTACTTC
TRBV14	TRBJ2-1	.	TRBD2	CASSPLGLAGREQFF	TGTGCCAGCAGCCCCCTTGGACTAGCGGGACGTGAGCAGTTCTTC
TRBV27	TRBJ1-4	once	.	CASARGVFEKLFF	TGTGCCAGCGCCCGGGGGGTATTTGAAAAACTGTTTTTT
TRBV19	TRBJ2-2	.	.	CASSIDPTGRELFF	TGTGCCAGTAGTATAGACCCGACAGGCAGGGAGCTGTTTTTT
TRBV6-5	TRBJ2-7	once	.	CASRGAGSSIYEQYF	TGTGCCAGCAGGGGAGCCGGTTCCTCTATCTACGAGCAGTACTTC
TRBV10-2	TRBJ1-6	.	TRBD1	CASSDRQGDYSPLHF	TGCGCCAGCAGTGACCGACAGGGCGACTATTCACCCCTCCACTTT
TRBV11-1	TRBJ2-5	.	TRBD1	CASSQGQGEETQYF	TGTGCCAGTTCCCAGGGACAGGGTGAAGAGACCCAGTACTTC
TRBV9	TRBJ1-4	.	.	CASSGSGSNEKLFF	TGTGCCAGCAGCGGGAGCGGGAGCAATGAAAAACTGTTTTTT
TRBV10-3	TRBJ2-2	.	TRBD1	CAIRTGPGELFF	TGTGCCATCAGGACAGGGCCCGGGGAGCTGTTTTTT
TRBV12-5	TRBJ1-3	once	.	CASGLVFGQRTPLWSGNTIYF	TGTGCTAGTGGTTTGGTATTTGGGCAGCGGACCCCCCTTTGGTCTGGAAACACCATATATTTT
TRBV10-3	TRBJ2-2	.	TRBD1	CAIRGQGRTGELFF	TGTGCCATCAGGGGACAGGGAAGGACCGGGGAGCTGTTTTTT
TRBV19	TRBJ2-2	.	.	CAKDAGRRTGELFF	TGTGCCAAAGATGCAGGGCGGCGCACCGGGGAGCTGTTTTTT
TRBV12-5	TRBJ2-7	.	TRBD1	CASGSDRDRRSYEQYF	TGTGCTAGTGGTTCCGACCGGGACAGACGCTCCTACGAGCAGTACTTC
TRBV11-2	TRBJ1-1	.	.	CASSLGTEEAFF	TGTGCCAGCAGCTTAGGAACAGAAGAGGCTTTCTTT
TRBV7-9	TRBJ1-2	.	TRBD1	CASSLAGQGIAYGYTF	TGTGCCAGCAGCTTAGCTGGACAGGGGATAGCATATGGCTACACCTTC
TRBV30	TRBJ2-3	.	TRBD1	CAWRTTGGADTQYF	TGTGCCTGGAGGACGACAGGGGGCGCAGATACGCAGTATTTT
TRBV6-5	TRBJ1-5	.	.	CASSWAGQSNQPQHF	TGTGCCAGCAGTTGGGCGGGCCAGAGCAATCAGCCCCAGCATTTT
TRBV2	TRBJ2-1	.	.	CASSAGNYEQFF	TGTGCCAGCAGTGCCGGGAACTATGAGCAGTTCTTC
TRBV6-5	TRBJ2-7	.	.	CASSRDKNYEQYF	TGTGCCAGCAGTCGAGACAAGAACTACGAGCAGTACTTC
TRBV29-1	TRBJ2-4	many	TRBD1	CSVEKVGTGENIQYF	TGCAGCGTTGAAAAGGTCGGGACAGGCGAAAACATTCAGTACTTC
TRBV5-4	TRBJ2-3	.	TRBD2	CASRREIADTQYF	TGTGCCAGCAGGCGGGAGATCGCAGATACGCAGTATTTT
TRBV2	TRBJ2-1	once	TRBD2	CASFLGGSWDNEQFF	TGTGCCAGTTTTCTGGGGGGGAGTTGGGACAATGAGCAGTTCTTC
TRBV11-1	TRBJ2-7	.	TRBD2	CASGAGGSDQYEQYF	TGTGCCAGCGGCGCCGGGGGGTCCGACCAATACGAGCAGTACTTC
TRBV30	TRBJ2-1	.	.	CACWRSDYSNEQFF	TGTGCCTGTTGGAGGAGCGACTATTCCAATGAGCAGTTCTTC
TRBV2	TRBJ2-7	.	.	CASSATGSSRGEQYF	TGTGCCAGCAGCGCCACAGGGTCCTCCAGAGGCGAGCAGTACTTC
TRBV7-9	TRBJ1-2	many	.	CASGPTSYGYTF	TGTGCCAGCGGCCCGACTAGCTATGGCTACACCTTC
TRBV12-3/TRBV12-4	TRBJ1-2	.	.	CASSLWADGYTF	TGTGCCAGCAGTCTCTGGGCCGATGGCTACACCTTC
TRBV6-5	TRBJ1-3	few	.	CASKKDRASGNTIYF	TGTGCCAGCAAAAAAGACAGAGCCTCTGGAAACACCATATATTTT
TRBV3-1/TRBV3-2	TRBJ1-3	.	.	CASSQDRGTIYF	TGTGCCAGCAGCCAAGACCGGGGAACCATATATTTT
TRBV29-1	TRBJ2-4	few	.	CSGLDKGKNIQYF	TGCAGCGGTCTGGACAAAGGCAAAAACATTCAGTACTTC
TRBV13	TRBJ2-1	.	TRBD2	CASSSTSGGGGEQFF	TGTGCCAGCAGCTCGACTAGCGGGGGGGGAGGGGAGCAGTTCTTC
TRBV2	TRBJ1-5	once	TRBD1	CASSRDRGSNQPQHF	TGTGCCAGCAGTCGTGACAGGGGAAGCAATCAGCCCCAGCATTTT
TRBV18	TRBJ1-4	.	TRBD1	CASSPSGQSNEKLFF	TGTGCCAGCTCACCATCGGGACAGTCTAATGAAAAACTGTTTTTT
TRBV9	TRBJ2-7	.	TRBD2	CASSFRLAGANEQYF	TGTGCCAGCAGCTTCAGACTAGCGGGAGCCAACGAGCAGTACTTC
TRBV5-8	TRBJ2-7	.	TRBD2	CASSASGLTYEQYF	TGTGCCAGCAGCGCTAGCGGGCTTACCTACGAGCAGTACTTC
TRBV9	TRBJ2-1	.	.	CASNPAQGSVDEQFF	TGTGCCAGCAATCCCGCACAGGGTTCGGTCGATGAGCAGTTCTTC
TRBV7-9	TRBJ1-5	.	.	CASSRGWGQPQHF	TGTGCCAGCAGCCGTGGTTGGGGCCAGCCCCAGCATTTT
TRBV11-1	TRBJ2-3	.	TRBD2	CASSSGTSEADTQYF	TGTGCCAGCAGCTCCGGGACTAGCGAGGCAGATACGCAGTATTTT
TRBV11-2	TRBJ2-2	few	TRBD1	CASSSATGGGGELFF	TGTGCCAGCAGCTCGGCTACAGGGGGTGGCGGGGAGCTGTTTTTT
TRBV19	TRBJ2-1	.	TRBD2	CARTETSGRAANNEQFF	TGTGCCAGAACCGAGACTAGCGGGAGGGCCGCAAACAATGAGCAGTTCTTC
TRBV5-6	TRBJ1-2	.	TRBD1	CASSLMDRVTF	TGTGCCAGCAGCTTGATGGACAGGGTGACCTTC
TRBV10-3	TRBJ1-1	few	.	CAISEDTNTEAFF	TGTGCCATCAGTGAGGACACCAACACTGAAGCTTTCTTT
TRBV3-1/TRBV3-2	TRBJ2-3	.	.	CASSASGVASDTQYF	TGTGCCAGCAGCGCTAGTGGTGTAGCGTCGGATACGCAGTATTTT
TRBV18	TRBJ1-2	.	TRBD1	CASSKQGAGYGYTF	TGTGCCAGCTCAAAGCAGGGGGCCGGCTATGGCTACACCTTC
TRBV5-1	TRBJ2-3	few	TRBD2	CASSGSGGRFDSDTQYF	TGCGCCAGCAGCGGCAGCGGGGGCCGCTTCGATTCTGATACGCAGTATTTT
TRBV12-3/TRBV12-4	TRBJ1-1	.	TRBD1	CASSRQGYTEAFF	TGTGCCAGCAGTCGACAGGGATACACTGAAGCTTTCTTT
TRBV25-1	TRBJ1-2	few	.	CASSEYRSGNYGYTF	TGTGCCAGCAGTGAATACAGGTCGGGGAACTATGGCTACACCTTC
TRBV12-3/TRBV12-4	TRBJ1-5	.	TRBD1	CASRETGDQPQHF	TGTGCCAGCAGGGAGACAGGGGATCAGCCCCAGCATTTT